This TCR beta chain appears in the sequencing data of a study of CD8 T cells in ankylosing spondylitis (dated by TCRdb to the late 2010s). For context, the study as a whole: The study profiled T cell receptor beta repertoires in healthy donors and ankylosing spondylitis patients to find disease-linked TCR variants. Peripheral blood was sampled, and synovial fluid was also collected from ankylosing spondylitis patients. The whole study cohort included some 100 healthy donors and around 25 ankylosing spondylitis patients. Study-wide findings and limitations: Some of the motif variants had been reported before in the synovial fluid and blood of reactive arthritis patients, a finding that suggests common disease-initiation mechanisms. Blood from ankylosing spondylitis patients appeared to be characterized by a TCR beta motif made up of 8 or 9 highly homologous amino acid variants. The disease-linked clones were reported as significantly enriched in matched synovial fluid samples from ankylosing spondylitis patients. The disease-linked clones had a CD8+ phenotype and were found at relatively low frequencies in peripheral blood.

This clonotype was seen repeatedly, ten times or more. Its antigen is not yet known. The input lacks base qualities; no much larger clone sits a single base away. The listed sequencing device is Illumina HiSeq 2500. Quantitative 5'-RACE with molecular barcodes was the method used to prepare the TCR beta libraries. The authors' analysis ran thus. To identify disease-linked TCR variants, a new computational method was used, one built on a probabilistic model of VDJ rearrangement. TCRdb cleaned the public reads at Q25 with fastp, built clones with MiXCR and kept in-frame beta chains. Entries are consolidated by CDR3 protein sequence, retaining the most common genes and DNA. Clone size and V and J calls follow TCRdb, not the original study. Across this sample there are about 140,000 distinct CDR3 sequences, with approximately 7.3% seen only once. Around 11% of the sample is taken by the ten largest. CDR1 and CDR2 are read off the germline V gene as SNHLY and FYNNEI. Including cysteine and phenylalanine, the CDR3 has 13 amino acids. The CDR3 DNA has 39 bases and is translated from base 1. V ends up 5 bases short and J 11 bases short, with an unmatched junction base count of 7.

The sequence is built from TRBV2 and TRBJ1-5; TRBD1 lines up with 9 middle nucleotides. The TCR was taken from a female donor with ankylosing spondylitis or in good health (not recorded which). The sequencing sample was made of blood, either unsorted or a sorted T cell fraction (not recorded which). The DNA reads TGTGCCAGCAGTCCGGGACAGGGCCCAGCCCAGCATTTT. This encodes CASSPGQGPAQHF. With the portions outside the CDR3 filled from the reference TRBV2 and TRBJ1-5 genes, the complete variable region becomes EPEVTQTPSHQVTQMGQEVILRCVPISNHLYFYWYRQILGQKVEFLVSFYNNEISEKSEIFDDQFSVERPDGSNFTLKIRSTKLEDSAMYFCASSPGQGPAQHFGDGTRLSIL.